Listed here are 18 T cell receptor beta chains from one sample, sequenced in a study of blood T cell repertoires in COVID-19. Clones were read by immunoSEQ multiplex PCR, and TCRdb kept only the in-frame ones, dropping some. The sample carries approximately 150,000 clones, about four fifths recorded once. The specimen sequenced was peripheral blood. The receptor source for this set is a man aged 70-80 years who had recovered from COVID-19.

CDR3 nucleotide sequence: TGTGCCAGCAGAAAAACTAGCGTTGAAGAGACCCAGTACTTC. This gives the protein CASRKTSVEETQYF. The chain carries TRBV27 and TRBJ2-5; 7 nucleotides align to TRBD2. V dropped 6 bases and J dropped 3; count of bases not matched to a gene: 7. The CDR3 is 14 residues long. Germline V lookup: CDR1 MNHEY, CDR2 SMNVEV (reference sequence).

The table lists this clone with a count of one. CDR3: CASSWEGPGTGELFF. The DNA of the CDR3 is TGCGCCAGCAGTTGGGAGGGCCCAGGCACCGGGGAGCTGTTTTTT. The V and J genes are TRBV5-1 and TRBJ2-2; 7 bases line up with TRBD2. With V trimmed by 5 bases and J by 4 bases, 8 bases remained unmatched. Germline V gene sequence: CDR1 SGHRS, CDR2 YFSETQ. The CDR3 runs 15 residues.

This sequence joins TRBV7-2 and TRBJ1-6; D is possibly TRBD1 (6 bases). The CDR3 has 14 amino acids. The germline V gene has CDR1 SGHTA and CDR2 FQGNSA. The V gene lost 5 bases and the J gene lost 4 bases, with 9 bases spanning the gap. The CDR3 coding sequence is TGTGCCAGCAGCCAGGACAGTTATAATTCACCCCTCCACTTT. Translation gives CASSQDSYNSPLHF.

The CDR3 is CASSFGMGRGSGNTIYF. For the CDR3, the DNA is TGTGCCAGCAGTTTTGGGATGGGCAGGGGCTCTGGAAACACCATATATTTT. The chain couples TRBV28 to TRBJ1-3, with TRBD1 as a possible D gene (6 bases). This CDR3 has 17 amino acids. V was pared by 3 bases and J by 0 bases, with 15 bases between. Germline V lookup: CDR1 MDHEN, CDR2 SYDVKM.

The chain links TRBV7-2 to TRBJ2-5; no firm D call. The CDR3 spans 13 residues. V lost 0 bases to trimming and J lost 4 bases, with 6 bases between them. Germline CDR1 SGHTA, CDR2 FQGNSA. The CDR3 loop is CASSLASLETQYF. CDR3 nucleotide sequence: TGTGCCAGCAGCTTAGCTTCTTTAGAGACCCAGTACTTC. The full variable domain, completed using reference TRBV7-2 and TRBJ2-5, is GAGVSQSPSNKVTEKGKDVELRCDPISGHTALYWYRQSLGQGLEFLIYFQGNSAPDKSGLPSDRFSAERTGGSVSTLTIQRTQQEDSAVYLCASSLASLETQYFGPGTRLLVL.

The chain has TRBV28 and TRBJ2-3; possible D gene TRBD2, 5 bases. V was trimmed by 11 bases and J by 2 bases, leaving 14 bases between them. Germline V lookup: CDR1 MDHEN, CDR2 SYDVKM. The CDR3 extends over 13 amino acids. The CDR3 nucleotides read TGTGCCCAAGCGGAGCCCCTCACAGATACGCAGTATTTT. It specifies CAQAEPLTDTQYF.

This chain links TRBV19 with TRBJ2-7, with a tentative D call TRBD1 (5 bases). Trimming took off 5 bases at V and 7 bases at J, with 12 bases between the two ends. This CDR3 has 12 amino acids. From germline, CDR1 is LNHDA and CDR2 SQIVND (reference sequence). The CDR3 loop is CASSLIPGEQYF. The CDR3, as DNA: TGTGCCAGTAGTCTGATCCCAGGGGAGCAGTACTTC. Filled out from reference TRBV19 and TRBJ2-7, the complete variable domain reads DGGITQSPKYLFRKEGQNVTLSCEQNLNHDAMYWYRQDPGQGLRLIYYSQIVNDFQKGDIAEGYSVSREKKESFPLTVTSAQKNPTAFYLCASSLIPGEQYFGPGTRLTVT.

The gene calls are TRBV4-1 and TRBJ1-2; 7 bases fit TRBD1. Germline V CDR1 and CDR2: MGHRA, YSYEKL. This CDR3 contains 14 residues. V lost 0 bases and J lost 8; bases outside the gene matches: 6. The CDR3 reads CASSQDPQGRGYTF. As DNA, the CDR3 is TGCGCCAGCAGCCAAGATCCACAGGGGCGCGGCTACACCTTC.

This chain joins TRBV2 and TRBJ1-1; 9 nucleotides agree with TRBD1. V lost 5 bases and J lost 1; bases outside the gene matches: 5. Germline CDR1 is SNHLY and CDR2 is FYNNEI. This CDR3 has 15 amino acids. The CDR3 reads CASSLQGQGNTEAFF. The CDR3 coding sequence is TGTGCCAGCAGTCTACAGGGACAGGGGAACACTGAAGCTTTCTTT.

The rearrangement links TRBV28 to TRBJ2-1, with a tentative D call TRBD2 (6 bases). The V gene lost 8 bases and the J gene lost 2 bases, with 10 bases spanning the gap. There are 13 residues in the CDR3. Looked up from germline, CDR1 is MDHEN and CDR2 is SYDVKM. As DNA, the CDR3 is TGTGCCAGCGCTGGCGGGACCTACAATGAGCAGTTCTTC. Translating gives CASAGGTYNEQFF.

The chain's CDR3 is CASSLAGGETQYF. For the CDR3, the DNA is TGCGCCAGCAGCTTGGCAGGGGGAGAGACCCAGTACTTC. The V call is TRBV5-1, the J call TRBJ2-5, with 7 bases matching TRBD1. CDR3 length: 13 residues. Germline V gives CDR1 SGHRS, CDR2 YFSETQ. V was pared by 0 bases and J by 4 bases, with 0 bases of the junction left unmatched.

The chain uses TRBV2 and TRBJ2-2; tentatively, D is TRBD1 (5 bases). Per the germline V gene, CDR1 is SNHLY and CDR2 is FYNNEI. Trimming shortened V by 3 bases and J by 5 bases, and 10 bases separated the two germline ends. The CDR3 spans 14 residues. The CDR3 here is CASSDRVGTGELFF. CDR3 in DNA: TGTGCCAGCAGTGACAGGGTAGGGACCGGGGAGCTGTTTTTT.

This chain connects TRBV4-1 to TRBJ2-7; D is perhaps TRBD2 (6 bases). Deletions cut 2 bases from V and 3 bases from J, with 14 bases between. Germline V gene lookup returns CDR1 MGHRA and CDR2 YSYEKL. This CDR3 comprises 15 residues. The CDR3 DNA sequence: TGCGCCAGCAGCCAAACCTTAGCGGTTCGCTACGAGCAGTACTTC. The encoded protein is CASSQTLAVRYEQYF.

This clone was seen a single time. The chain employs TRBV5-8 and TRBJ1-2; 10 bases match TRBD1. The CDR3 totals 14 residues. With 4 bases clipped from V and 4 bases from J, the junction kept 4 bases outside the gene matches. CDR1 and CDR2 (germline): SGHTS, YDEGEE. In nucleotides, the CDR3 is TGTGCCAGCAGCATCGACAGGGGGCCCTATGGCTACACCTTC. Its translation is CASSIDRGPYGYTF.

V is TRBV6-1 and J is TRBJ2-3; TRBD2 aligns across 8 bases. This CDR3 comprises 14 residues. The J segment lost 5 bases and the V segment lost 11 bases, leaving 12 bases of the junction unmatched. In germline, CDR1 is MNHNS, CDR2 SASEGT. The CDR3 region has the DNA TGTGCCGGGGGGGGACGGGAGGGCCAAGATACGCAGTATTTT. Residues: CAGGGREGQDTQYF.

This clone appeared a single time. V gene TRBV27 combines with J gene TRBJ1-1; no firm D call. Germline values: CDR1 MNHEY, CDR2 SMNVEV (reference sequence). CDR3 length: 15 amino acids. Trimming left V 2 bases short and J 4 bases short, with 14 bases between. The DNA of the CDR3 is TGTGCCAGCAGTTTAGGGCACAGTTCACGCACTGAAGCTTTCTTT. It is translated as CASSLGHSSRTEAFF.

The chain couples TRBV10-3 to TRBJ1-1, with 11 bases that match TRBD1. The trim removed 1 base at V and 4 bases at J, leaving 8 bases unmatched. The V gene's germline CDR1 is ENHRY and CDR2 SYGVKD. This CDR3 contains 17 residues. The CDR3 DNA follows: TGTGCCATCAGTGAGTTCCCCTCCGGGACAGGGGGCACTGAAGCTTTCTTT. Residues: CAISEFPSGTGGTEAFF.

The chain carries TRBV28 and TRBJ1-5; no definite D call. The CDR3 loop spans 15 amino acids. Germline loops: CDR1 MDHEN, CDR2 SYDVKM. Trimming removed 5 bases from V and 5 bases from J, with 16 bases in between. CDR3 sequence: CASSRRAREDQPQHF. The DNA for the CDR3 is TGTGCCAGCAGTAGGCGGGCACGAGAGGATCAGCCCCAGCATTTT.